This TCR beta chain was sequenced in a study of T cells in Graves' hyperthyroidism and ophthalmopathy. Whole-study results and caveats: Ophthalmopathy was identified by the model a median 6.5 months ahead of onset. Most clonotypes that expanded in the thyroid above 0.001 also showed up in blood.

The CDR3 loop spans 16 amino acids. Per germline, CDR1 SGHRS and CDR2 YFSETQ. With 2 bases removed from V and 2 bases from J, the gap between germline ends came to 15 bases. Together with thyroid ultrasound, orbital computed tomography, serum thyroxine and TRAb, clinical symptoms were used for diagnoses. The source material, RNA transcripts, was used to amplify TCR beta CDR3 regions. HTBI primers were used for first-round RT-PCR of the TCR CDR3. TCRdb processed the multiplex PCR reads anew with MiXCR; each CDR3 protein has one entry. The sample contains some 620,000 distinct CDR3 sequences, around 15% of which appear only once. This clonotype was detected many times. Its antigen is unknown.

The chain joins TRBV5-1 to TRBJ2-3; D might be TRBD1 (6 bases). The sequence came from a woman younger than 45 with Graves' hyperthyroidism. The sample taken for sequencing was blood. CDR3 residues: CASSLATGIPTDTQYF. The DNA of the CDR3 is TGCGCCAGCAGCTTAGCTACAGGGATTCCCACAGATACGCAGTATTTT.